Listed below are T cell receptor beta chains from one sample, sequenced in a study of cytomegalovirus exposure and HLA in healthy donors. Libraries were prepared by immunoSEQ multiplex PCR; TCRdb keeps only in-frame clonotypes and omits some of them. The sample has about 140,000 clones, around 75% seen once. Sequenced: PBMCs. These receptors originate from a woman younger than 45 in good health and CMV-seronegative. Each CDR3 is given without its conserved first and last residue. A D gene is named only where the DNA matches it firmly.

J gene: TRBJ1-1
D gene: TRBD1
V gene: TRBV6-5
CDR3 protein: ASSPSGTARGAF

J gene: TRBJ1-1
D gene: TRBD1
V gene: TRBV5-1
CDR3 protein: ASSTQQGTEAF

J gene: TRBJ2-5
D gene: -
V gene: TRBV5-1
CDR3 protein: ASSSNRGGAQETQY

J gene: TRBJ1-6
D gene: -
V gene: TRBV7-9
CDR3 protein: SSRSSYNSPLH

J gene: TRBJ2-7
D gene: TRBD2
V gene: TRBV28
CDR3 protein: ASQTSGRGDEQY

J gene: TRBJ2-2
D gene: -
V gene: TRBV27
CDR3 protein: ASSLSDSVANTGELF

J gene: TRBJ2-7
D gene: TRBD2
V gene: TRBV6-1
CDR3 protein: ASSEALAGGPEQY

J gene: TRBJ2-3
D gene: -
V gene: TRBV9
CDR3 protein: ASSVDIGLGGDTQY

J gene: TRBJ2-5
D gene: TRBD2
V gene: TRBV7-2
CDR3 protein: ASSLAFGRPGGTQY

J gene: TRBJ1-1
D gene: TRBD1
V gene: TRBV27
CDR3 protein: ASSQGALNTEAF

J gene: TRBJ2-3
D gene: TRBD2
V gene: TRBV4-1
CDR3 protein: ASSALAGSSTDTQY

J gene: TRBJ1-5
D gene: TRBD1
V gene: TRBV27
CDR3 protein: ASRGQGLNSNQPQH

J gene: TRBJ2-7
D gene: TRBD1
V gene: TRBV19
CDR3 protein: ASTAGQGAYEQY

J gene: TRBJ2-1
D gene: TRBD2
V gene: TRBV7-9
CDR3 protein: SSSYGLAGSNEQF

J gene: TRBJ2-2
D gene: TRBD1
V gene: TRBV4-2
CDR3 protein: ASSPPDRDTGELF

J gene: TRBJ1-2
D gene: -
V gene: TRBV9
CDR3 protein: ASSASTANYGYT

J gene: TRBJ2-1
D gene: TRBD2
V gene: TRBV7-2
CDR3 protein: ASGSGLEPNEQF